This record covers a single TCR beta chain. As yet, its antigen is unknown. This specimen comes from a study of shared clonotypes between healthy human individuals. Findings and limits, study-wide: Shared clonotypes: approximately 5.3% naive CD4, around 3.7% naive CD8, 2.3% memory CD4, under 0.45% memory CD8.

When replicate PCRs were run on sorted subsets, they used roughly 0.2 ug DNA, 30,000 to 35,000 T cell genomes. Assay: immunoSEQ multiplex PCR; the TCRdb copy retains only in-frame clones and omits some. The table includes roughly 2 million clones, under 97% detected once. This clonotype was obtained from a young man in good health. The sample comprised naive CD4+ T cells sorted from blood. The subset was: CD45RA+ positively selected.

CDR3 bases: TGTGCCAGCAGCTTCAACGATGGGGCTAACTATGGCTACACCTTC. It yields the protein CASSFNDGANYGYTF. The J gene is TRBJ1-2, the V gene TRBV7-8; no firm D call. CDR3 size: 15 residues. Trimming left V 3 bases short and J 0 bases short, with 11 bases between. In germline, CDR1 is SGHVS, CDR2 FQNEAQ.